The rows below give T cell receptor beta chains drawn from one sample of a study of shared clonotypes between healthy human individuals. TCRdb's copy holds only in-frame clones and misses some; the assay was immunoSEQ multiplex PCR. The data contain approximately 840,000 clones, roughly 96% of them singletons. Sequencing input: naive CD8+ T cells sorted from blood. These TCRs come from a man aged 30-40 years in good health. Both conserved end residues are part of each CDR3. The D gene is left open where the match is weak. Only part of the rows carry a size: once, few, many, or a class if the clone is expanded.

abundance: NA
v_gene: TRBV2
d_gene: TRBD2
j_gene: TRBJ2-7
CDR3nt: TGTGCCAGCAGTGAAACGGAGGCGGGAGCCTTCGCCTACGAGCAGTACTTC
CDR3aa: CASSETEAGAFAYEQYF

abundance: NA
v_gene: TRBV27
d_gene: TRBD2
j_gene: TRBJ2-1
CDR3nt: TGTGCCAGCAGATCCAAGGGACTAGCGGGGAATGAGCAGTTCTTC
CDR3aa: CASRSKGLAGNEQFF

abundance: NA
v_gene: TRBV6-5
d_gene: NA
j_gene: TRBJ2-7
CDR3nt: TGTGCCAGCAGTTCAGAGCCACAGGGCCCCTCCGAGCAGTACTTC
CDR3aa: CASSSEPQGPSEQYF

abundance: NA
v_gene: TRBV9
d_gene: TRBD2
j_gene: TRBJ2-7
CDR3nt: TGTGCCAGCAGCTCCCCCGCGGGACTAGGGACCTACGAGCAGTACTTC
CDR3aa: CASSSPAGLGTYEQYF

abundance: NA
v_gene: TRBV4-3
d_gene: TRBD2
j_gene: TRBJ2-2
CDR3nt: TGCGCCAGCAGCCCGACCGGGACTAGCGGCACCGGGGAGCTGTTTTTT
CDR3aa: CASSPTGTSGTGELFF

abundance: NA
v_gene: TRBV5-1
d_gene: NA
j_gene: TRBJ2-7
CDR3nt: TGCGCCAGCAGCTTTGATCTGACGGGAGATGATTCCTACGAGCAGTACTTC
CDR3aa: CASSFDLTGDDSYEQYF

abundance: NA
v_gene: TRBV11-2
d_gene: TRBD2
j_gene: TRBJ2-1
CDR3nt: TGTGCCAGCAGCCCATGGGGGACTAGCGTCTATGAGCAGTTCTTC
CDR3aa: CASSPWGTSVYEQFF

abundance: once
v_gene: TRBV10-3
d_gene: NA
j_gene: TRBJ1-2
CDR3nt: TGTGCCATCAGTCCTCAAGACAATCCCTATGGCTACACCTTC
CDR3aa: CAISPQDNPYGYTF

abundance: once
v_gene: TRBV5-1
d_gene: NA
j_gene: TRBJ2-3
CDR3nt: TGCGCCAGCCGGGGATTAGAAACAGATACGCAGTATTTT
CDR3aa: CASRGLETDTQYF

abundance: NA
v_gene: TRBV5-1
d_gene: NA
j_gene: TRBJ2-7
CDR3nt: TGCGCCAGCAGCCCCGGCAGGTACTCCTACGAGCAGTACTTC
CDR3aa: CASSPGRYSYEQYF

abundance: NA
v_gene: TRBV11-3
d_gene: TRBD2
j_gene: TRBJ2-1
CDR3nt: TGTGCCAGCAGCGTTGGACTAGCGGGATCCTACAATGAGCAGTTCTTC
CDR3aa: CASSVGLAGSYNEQFF

abundance: once
v_gene: TRBV5-5
d_gene: NA
j_gene: TRBJ2-7
CDR3nt: TGTGCCAGCAGATGGACTACCCTCGGGGAGCAGTACTTC
CDR3aa: CASRWTTLGEQYF

abundance: NA
v_gene: TRBV5-1
d_gene: NA
j_gene: TRBJ1-1
CDR3nt: TGCGCCAGCAGCTTGGATTCAGGATTGGACACTGAAGCTTTCTTT
CDR3aa: CASSLDSGLDTEAFF

abundance: NA
v_gene: TRBV5-5
d_gene: TRBD1
j_gene: TRBJ1-4
CDR3nt: TGTGCCAGCAGCCGGCCGGGGGCAGGGGGCTTTGAAAAACTGTTTTTT
CDR3aa: CASSRPGAGGFEKLFF

abundance: NA
v_gene: TRBV4-1
d_gene: NA
j_gene: TRBJ2-3
CDR3nt: TGCGCCAGCAGCCAAGTGGGCCTTCGGACAGATACGCAGTATTTT
CDR3aa: CASSQVGLRTDTQYF

abundance: NA
v_gene: TRBV5-5
d_gene: NA
j_gene: TRBJ1-2
CDR3nt: TGTGCCAGCAGCTTAAACAGGGACGTCTATGGCTACACCTTC
CDR3aa: CASSLNRDVYGYTF

abundance: NA
v_gene: TRBV29-1
d_gene: NA
j_gene: TRBJ2-7
CDR3nt: TGCAGCGTTGAGTCAGGACTTAACTACGAGCAGTACTTC
CDR3aa: CSVESGLNYEQYF

abundance: NA
v_gene: TRBV27
d_gene: TRBD2
j_gene: TRBJ2-1
CDR3nt: TGTGCCAGCCAGCGGGGAGGGAATGAGCAGTTCTTC
CDR3aa: CASQRGGNEQFF

abundance: NA
v_gene: TRBV28
d_gene: NA
j_gene: TRBJ1-1
CDR3nt: TGTGCCAGCAACCGGGGCACAATCGGGACTGAAGCTTTCTTT
CDR3aa: CASNRGTIGTEAFF

abundance: NA
v_gene: TRBV5-6
d_gene: NA
j_gene: TRBJ2-7
CDR3nt: TGTGCCAGCAGCGCAGGCCGGCTACACTACGAGCAGTACTTC
CDR3aa: CASSAGRLHYEQYF

abundance: NA
v_gene: TRBV29-1
d_gene: TRBD2
j_gene: TRBJ2-2
CDR3nt: TGCAGCGTTGAGATTAGCGGGAGTCGAGGAACCGGGGAGCTGTTTTTT
CDR3aa: CSVEISGSRGTGELFF

abundance: NA
v_gene: TRBV5-1
d_gene: TRBD2
j_gene: TRBJ2-2
CDR3nt: TGCGCCAGCAGCTCGCCAACTAGCGGCAACACCGGGGAGCTGTTTTTT
CDR3aa: CASSSPTSGNTGELFF

abundance: NA
v_gene: TRBV19
d_gene: NA
j_gene: TRBJ2-5
CDR3nt: TGTGCCAGTAAGGTCGCGGGACTTCAAGAGACCCAGTACTTC
CDR3aa: CASKVAGLQETQYF

abundance: NA
v_gene: TRBV9
d_gene: TRBD2
j_gene: TRBJ2-1
CDR3nt: TGTGCCAGCAGCGACCCTTCTAGCGGGAGAAGCTACAATGAGCAGTTCTTC
CDR3aa: CASSDPSSGRSYNEQFF

abundance: NA
v_gene: TRBV7-9
d_gene: TRBD1
j_gene: TRBJ2-5
CDR3nt: TGTGCCAGCAGCTTAAAAGGACAGGGTATATTGGAGACCCAGTACTTC
CDR3aa: CASSLKGQGILETQYF

abundance: NA
v_gene: TRBV28
d_gene: NA
j_gene: TRBJ2-5
CDR3nt: TGTGCCAGCAGCCCCACAGAAATCCAAGAGACCCAGTACTTC
CDR3aa: CASSPTEIQETQYF

abundance: few
v_gene: TRBV9
d_gene: NA
j_gene: TRBJ2-3
CDR3nt: TGTGCCAGCAGCGTAGTCGACACAGATACGCAGTATTTT
CDR3aa: CASSVVDTDTQYF

abundance: once
v_gene: TRBV5-1
d_gene: NA
j_gene: TRBJ2-2
CDR3nt: TGCGCCAGCAGCTTGTACCAAAACTCCCCCGGGGAGCTGTTTTTT
CDR3aa: CASSLYQNSPGELFF

abundance: NA
v_gene: TRBV7-9
d_gene: TRBD1
j_gene: TRBJ1-2
CDR3nt: TGTGCCAGCAGACCGACAGGGCTCGACTATGGCTACACCTTC
CDR3aa: CASRPTGLDYGYTF

abundance: NA
v_gene: TRBV27
d_gene: NA
j_gene: TRBJ1-1
CDR3nt: TGTGCCAGCTCGCGGGGGACTGAAGCTTTCTTT
CDR3aa: CASSRGTEAFF

abundance: NA
v_gene: TRBV11-2
d_gene: NA
j_gene: TRBJ2-6
CDR3nt: TGTGCCAGCAGCTTAGATGGTAGGTGGGAGCTCAACTCTGGGGCCAACGTCCTGACTTTC
CDR3aa: CASSLDGRWELNSGANVLTF

abundance: NA
v_gene: TRBV11-2
d_gene: NA
j_gene: TRBJ1-1
CDR3nt: TGTGCCAGCAGCCACGGGACTGAAGCTTTCTTT
CDR3aa: CASSHGTEAFF

abundance: NA
v_gene: TRBV19
d_gene: TRBD1
j_gene: TRBJ2-1
CDR3nt: TGTGCCAGTAGTACACCGGGACAGGGTGTTGACAATGAGCAGTTCTTC
CDR3aa: CASSTPGQGVDNEQFF

abundance: NA
v_gene: TRBV6-1
d_gene: NA
j_gene: TRBJ2-2
CDR3nt: TGTGCCGCAAGGTGGGACACCGGGGAGCTGTTTTTT
CDR3aa: CAARWDTGELFF

abundance: once
v_gene: TRBV15
d_gene: NA
j_gene: TRBJ2-7
CDR3nt: TGTGCCACCAGCAGAGACCCGACAGATCCGTCGGAGGGCTACGAGCAGTACTTC
CDR3aa: CATSRDPTDPSEGYEQYF

abundance: NA
v_gene: TRBV5-1
d_gene: TRBD2
j_gene: TRBJ2-7
CDR3nt: TGCGCCAGCAGCCTTACTGTCGGGACTATCTTTTACGAGCAGTACTTC
CDR3aa: CASSLTVGTIFYEQYF